These 29 T cell receptor beta chains originate from one sample sequenced in a study of control samples from healthy donors and cancer patients. Measured with immunoSEQ multiplex PCR; TCRdb has only the in-frame clones, and not every one. The top ten clones hold about 18% of a sample with roughly 100,000 clones, 80% to 90% of them seen once. What was sequenced was PBMCs. Receptors originate from a man in his sixties with lung cancer.

The chain carries TRBV7-9 and TRBJ1-1, with D tentatively TRBD1 (6 bases). The CDR3 is 17 residues long. The V and J ends lost 0 bases and 1 base respectively, with 15 bases between them. Germline V lookup: CDR1 SEHNR, CDR2 FQNEAQ (reference sequence). CDR3 nucleotide sequence: TGTGCCAGCAGCTTAGCCGGCGGGGGCGAGGGGAACACTGAAGCTTTCTTT. Encoded protein: CASSLAGGGEGNTEAFF. The full variable domain, completed using reference TRBV7-9 and TRBJ1-1, is DTGVSQNPRHKITKRGQNVTFRCDPISEHNRLYWYRQTLGQGPEFLTYFQNEAQLEKSRLLSDRFSAERPKGSFSTLEIQRTEQGDSAMYLCASSLAGGGEGNTEAFFGQGTRLTVV.

The chain combines TRBV3-1 (or the pseudogene TRBV3-2) with TRBJ1-2; D not certain. V was shortened by 2 bases and J by 1 base, with 14 bases between the two germline ends. The germline V gene has CDR1 LGHDT and CDR2 YNNKEL (reference sequence). The length of the CDR3 is 16 residues. The CDR3 DNA reads as TGTGCCAGCAGCCAATTTTCTCTTGACGGTAACTATGGCTACACCTTC. Translating gives CASSQFSLDGNYGYTF.

CDR3 amino acids: CASSPTAGGVYGYTF. In nucleotides, the CDR3 is TGTGCCAGTAGTCCCACGGCCGGGGGGGTATATGGCTACACCTTC. This chain connects TRBV19 to TRBJ1-2, with D possibly TRBD1 on 5 matching bases. The CDR3 is 15 residues long. With 5 bases removed from V and 5 bases from J, the gap between germline ends came to 18 bases. Germline values: CDR1 LNHDA, CDR2 SQIVND (reference sequence). The full variable domain, its missing parts supplied by reference TRBV19 and TRBJ1-2, is DGGITQSPKYLFRKEGQNVTLSCEQNLNHDAMYWYRQDPGQGLRLIYYSQIVNDFQKGDIAEGYSVSREKKESFPLTVTSAQKNPTAFYLCASSPTAGGVYGYTFGSGTRLTVV.

The genes are TRBV12-3 or TRBV12-4 and TRBJ2-5; unclear D gene. Trimming took 3 bases from V and 4 from J, leaving 9 bases between them. This CDR3 is built from 13 residues. In nucleotides, the CDR3 is TGTGCCAGCAGTTTCCTGGCGTCAGAGACCCAGTACTTC. Residues: CASSFLASETQYF.

J is TRBJ1-2 and V is TRBV6-6; D is unresolved. CDR1 is MNHNY and CDR2 is SVGAGI in the germline V gene (reference sequence). The CDR3 covers 12 residues. With 7 bases removed from V and 3 bases from J, the gap between germline ends came to 9 bases. CDR3 residues: CASNPGDYGYTF. In nucleotides, the CDR3 is TGTGCCAGCAATCCTGGGGACTATGGCTACACCTTC.

This clone was seen more than once but under ten times. V usage is TRBV7-2 and J usage is TRBJ1-1; TRBD1 agrees at 8 bases. Germline CDR1 is SGHTA and CDR2 is FQGNSA. The CDR3 totals 15 residues. V shed 4 bases, J shed 5 bases, and the junction held 9 bases outside the gene matches. Written as DNA, the CDR3 is TGTGCCAGCAGCTCAAGATACAGGGGGGGAACTGAAGCTTTCTTT. Protein: CASSSRYRGGTEAFF.

The genes are TRBV5-5 and TRBJ1-2; the match to TRBD1 covers 9 bases. The CDR3 is 14 amino acids. V lost 2 bases to trimming and J lost 6 bases; unmatched junction nucleotides: 5. Germline V gene data show CDR1 as SGHKS and CDR2 as YYEKEE (reference sequence). Here the CDR3 DNA reads TGTGCCAGCAGCTTATCGGGACAGGGAGATGGCTACACCTTC. It translates to CASSLSGQGDGYTF. The variable domain in full, with the rest retrieved from reference TRBV5-5 and TRBJ1-2, is DAGVTQSPTHLIKTRGQQVTLRCSPISGHKSVSWYQQVLGQGPQFIFQYYEKEERGRGNFPDRFSARQFPNYSSELNVNALLLGDSALYLCASSLSGQGDGYTFGSGTRLTVV.

This clone was counted ten times or more. The chain combines TRBV7-2 with TRBJ1-1; D gene uncertain. V lost 7 bases, J lost 0 bases, and 9 bases lay in between. The CDR3 consists of 13 residues. CDR1 SGHTA and CDR2 FQGNSA come from the germline V gene. CDR3 residues: CASTLLMNTEAFF. CDR3 bases: TGTGCCAGCACCCTCTTGATGAACACTGAAGCTTTCTTT.

This sequence joins TRBV6-1 and TRBJ2-7; 9 bases agree with TRBD1. CDR3 length equals 17 residues. The V and J ends lost 4 bases and 5 bases, in that order; junction bases with no gene match: 15. Germline V gene sequence: CDR1 MNHNS, CDR2 SASEGT. CDR3 nucleotides: TGTGCCAGCAGTGGCCGGGACAGGGTGGGGTGGAGGAACGAGCAGTACGTC. Its protein is CASSGRDRVGWRNEQYV.

The chain recombines TRBV3-1 (or the pseudogene TRBV3-2) with TRBJ2-4; D may match TRBD1 or TRBD2 (5 bases each). The CDR3 spans 15 residues. The V gene lost 4 bases and the J gene lost 0 bases, with 10 bases spanning the gap. Looked up from germline, CDR1 is LGHDT and CDR2 is YNNKEL (reference sequence). Written as DNA, the CDR3 is TGTGCCAGCAGCCCAGGGACCTTAGCCAAAAACATTCAGTACTTC. It yields the protein CASSPGTLAKNIQYF.

This clone was observed a single time. This sample includes further DNA sequences coding for the same CDR3. The genes are TRBV6-5 and TRBJ2-5; tentatively, D is TRBD2 (6 bases). The germline V gene has CDR1 MNHEY and CDR2 SVGAGI. Trimming took 2 bases from V and 2 from J, leaving 12 bases between them. The CDR3 is 15 amino acids. CDR3 DNA sequence: TGTGCCAGCAGTTACGGGCGGGCGGGGCAAGAGACCCAGTACTTC. Translated, it gives CASSYGRAGQETQYF.

The V call is TRBV12-3 or TRBV12-4, the J call TRBJ1-5, with D unresolved. The CDR3 extends over 12 amino acids. V lost 4 bases and J lost 5, with 6 bases in between. CDR3 region: CASSSVYQPQHF. In nucleotides, the CDR3 is TGTGCCAGCAGTTCCGTCTATCAGCCCCAGCATTTT.

V and J are TRBV5-1 and TRBJ1-1; 8 nucleotides align to TRBD1. The germline CDR1 and CDR2 sequences are SGHRS and YFSETQ. Trimming at V came to 2 bases and at J to 0 bases, leaving 6 bases not matched to a gene. CDR3 length equals 16 residues. The CDR3 region has the DNA TGCGCCAGCAGCTTTGGGGACAGGATCATGAACACTGAAGCTTTCTTT. This sequence encodes CASSFGDRIMNTEAFF.

The chain has TRBV27 and TRBJ2-6; D is unresolved. This CDR3 has 16 amino acids. Germline V gives CDR1 MNHEY, CDR2 SMNVEV (reference sequence). V lost 1 base and J 0 bases, leaving 7 bases between the germline ends. DNA for the CDR3: TGTGCCAGCAGTTTATACAGTAGCTCTGGGGCCAACGTCCTGACTTTC. Protein sequence: CASSLYSSSGANVLTF.

The CDR3 sequence is CASSLRDRGREKLFF. CDR3 sequence (DNA): TGTGCCAGCAGCTTAAGGGACAGGGGGCGTGAAAAACTGTTTTTT. The chain combines TRBV13 with TRBJ1-4; 12 bases agree with TRBD1. The CDR3 is made up of 15 amino acids. The V gene end was trimmed by 2 bases and the J gene end by 7 bases; junction bases not matched to a gene: 2. CDR1 and CDR2 (germline): PRHDT, FYEKMQ (reference sequence).

A note on this clone: Germline and junction disagree at one end, which may indicate a read error. The gene calls are TRBV10-1 and TRBJ2-3; 8 nucleotides agree with TRBD2. Germline V gene data show CDR1 as WNHNN and CDR2 as SYGVQD (reference sequence). The CDR3 totals 16 residues. Written as DNA, the CDR3 is TGCCCCAGCAGTGGACGGGGGGGATGTATCACAGATACGCAGTATTTT. Residues: CPSSGRGGCITDTQYF.

This clone was counted only a few times. V is TRBV18 and J is TRBJ1-3; unclear D gene. Germline V gene lookup returns CDR1 KGHSH and CDR2 LQKENI. The CDR3 runs to 16 residues. V dropped 4 bases and J dropped 0 bases, with 13 bases sitting between them. Written as DNA, the CDR3 is TGTGCCAGCTCACGCGGCAGATCAATCTCTGGAAACACCATATATTTT. This sequence encodes CASSRGRSISGNTIYF.

The CDR3 DNA reads as TGCGCCAGCAGCTTAAACCCACAGGGTAACTATGGCTACACCTTC. This translates into CASSLNPQGNYGYTF. The chain couples TRBV5-1 to TRBJ1-2, with D perhaps matching TRBD1 (6 bases). Trimming stripped 2 bases from V and 1 base from J, with 12 bases between. The germline V gene has CDR1 SGHRS and CDR2 YFSETQ. The CDR3 spans 15 residues.

The chain combines TRBV7-9 with TRBJ1-1, with TRBD1 matching 7 bases. Germline assignment: CDR1 SEHNR and CDR2 FQNEAQ (reference sequence). The V gene end was trimmed by 5 bases and the J gene end by 1 base; junction bases not matched to a gene: 7. The CDR3 consists of 15 residues. CDR3 nucleotide sequence: TGTGCCAGCAGCACAAGACAGGGCCCGAACACTGAAGCTTTCTTT. Translated, it gives CASSTRQGPNTEAFF.

This clone was seen just once. This sequence joins TRBV30 and TRBJ2-5; possible D gene TRBD2, 7 bases. This CDR3 spans 14 amino acids. The germline V gene has CDR1 GTSNPN and CDR2 SVGIG (reference sequence). The V end lost 4 bases, the J end lost 4 bases, and 16 bases lay between the germline ends. The CDR3 loop is CAWNKGGGRETQYF. The CDR3 DNA follows: TGTGCCTGGAACAAGGGCGGGGGCAGAGAGACCCAGTACTTC.

The chain couples TRBV11-3 to TRBJ1-4; 9 bases are shared with TRBD1. Germline loops: CDR1 SGHNT, CDR2 YENEEA. This CDR3 is 14 amino acids long. J lost 8 bases, V lost 6 bases, and 7 bases had no gene match. CDR3 region: CASRKQGAREKLFF. The CDR3 DNA follows: TGTGCCAGCAGAAAACAGGGGGCGCGGGAAAAACTGTTTTTT.

The chain recombines TRBV2 with TRBJ1-2; 7 bases match TRBD1. Trimming removed 0 bases from V and 6 bases from J; junction bases left unmatched: 4. CDR3 size: 14 residues. In germline, CDR1 is SNHLY, CDR2 FYNNEI. The CDR3 loop reads CASSEAQDRNGYTF. CDR3 sequence (DNA): TGTGCCAGCAGTGAAGCGCAGGACAGGAATGGCTACACCTTC.

V is TRBV5-1 and J is TRBJ1-1; no clear D. Germline values: CDR1 SGHRS, CDR2 YFSETQ. V lost 4 bases to trimming and J lost 1 base, with 8 bases between them. The CDR3 has 13 residues. The CDR3 DNA is TGCGCCAGCAGCCCGGACGGGAACACTGAAGCTTTCTTT. It encodes CASSPDGNTEAFF.

This clone has just a few counts. The rearrangement joins TRBV4-1 to TRBJ1-4, with D tentatively TRBD1 (6 bases). The CDR3 extends over 15 amino acids. Germline CDR1 reads MGHRA; CDR2 reads YSYEKL. V lost 1 base, J lost 8 bases, and 14 bases lay in between. The CDR3: CASSQVQGTREKLFF. As DNA, the CDR3 is TGCGCCAGCAGCCAAGTGCAGGGGACAAGGGAAAAACTGTTTTTT.

The rearrangement uses TRBV2 and TRBJ2-5; possible D gene TRBD1, 6 bases. The CDR3 has 13 amino acids. CDR1 SNHLY and CDR2 FYNNEI come from the germline V gene. V lost 1 base and J lost 4, with 7 bases in between. CDR3: CASSEGQAETQYF. Written as DNA, the CDR3 is TGTGCCAGCAGTGAAGGACAGGCAGAGACCCAGTACTTC.

This clone was counted a single time. The chain is built from TRBV7-9 and TRBJ2-1; the D is unclear. Germline lookup yields CDR1 SEHNR and CDR2 FQNEAQ (reference sequence). The V end was cut by 1 base, the J end by 7 bases, with 5 bases between. CDR3 length equals 12 residues. The CDR3 region is CASSLVLNEQFF. The CDR3 DNA sequence: TGTGCCAGCAGCTTAGTCTTGAATGAGCAGTTCTTC.

The CDR3 here is CASSSQGYGYTF. The CDR3 DNA follows: TGTGCCAGCAGTTCACAGGGTTATGGCTACACCTTC. This chain links TRBV7-2 with TRBJ1-2, with a possible D match to TRBD1 (6 bases). The germline V gene encodes CDR1 SGHTA and CDR2 FQGNSA. Trimming took 6 bases from V and 5 from J, leaving 10 bases between them. This CDR3 comprises 12 residues.

V and J are TRBV6-5 and TRBJ2-3, with D tentatively TRBD2 (7 bases). Trimming took off 5 bases at V and 5 bases at J, with 14 bases between the two ends. The CDR3 extends over 14 amino acids. Germline-derived CDR1 and CDR2 are MNHEY and SVGAGI. The CDR3 is CASSKRDTRDTQYF. The CDR3 bases are TGTGCCAGCAGTAAGCGGGACACCCGAGATACGCAGTATTTT.

This rearrangement joins TRBV6-5 to TRBJ1-1, with 7 nucleotides matching TRBD1. This CDR3 is built from 12 residues. Germline V CDR1 and CDR2: MNHEY, SVGAGI. Germline trimming cut 6 bases from V and 10 bases from J; bases unmatched to any gene: 8. The CDR3: CASSHDRAGAFF. For the CDR3, the DNA is TGTGCCAGCAGCCACGACAGGGCCGGAGCTTTCTTT.